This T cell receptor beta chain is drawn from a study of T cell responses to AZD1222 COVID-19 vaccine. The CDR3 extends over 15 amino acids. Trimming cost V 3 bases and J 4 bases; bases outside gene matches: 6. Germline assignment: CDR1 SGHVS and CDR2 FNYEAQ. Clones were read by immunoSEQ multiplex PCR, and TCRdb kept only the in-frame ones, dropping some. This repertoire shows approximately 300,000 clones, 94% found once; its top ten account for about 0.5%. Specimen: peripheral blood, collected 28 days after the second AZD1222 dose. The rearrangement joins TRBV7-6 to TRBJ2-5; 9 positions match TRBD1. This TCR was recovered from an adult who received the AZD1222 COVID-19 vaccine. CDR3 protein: CASSLPGTGIETQYF. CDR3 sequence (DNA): TGTGCCAGCAGCTTGCCCGGGACAGGGATAGAGACCCAGTACTTC.